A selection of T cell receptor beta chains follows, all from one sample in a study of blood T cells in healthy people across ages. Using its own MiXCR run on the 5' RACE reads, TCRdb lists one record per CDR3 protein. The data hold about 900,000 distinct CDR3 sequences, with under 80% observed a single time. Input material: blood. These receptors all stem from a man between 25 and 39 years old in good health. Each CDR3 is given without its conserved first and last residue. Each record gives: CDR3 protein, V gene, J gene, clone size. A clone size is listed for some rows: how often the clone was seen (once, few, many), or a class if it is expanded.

SARDISNYGYT,TRBV20-1,TRBJ1-2,NA
SAPSSYEQY,TRBV20-1,TRBJ2-7,few
ASSEQGTEQF,TRBV9,TRBJ2-1,many
ASSWGQTMEAF,TRBV6-5,TRBJ1-1,once
ASSPGGVAGGFSYEQY,TRBV11-2,TRBJ2-7,NA
ASSFTGGGDEQF,TRBV5-1,TRBJ2-1,NA
ATKSKTRPPYEQY,TRBV15,NA,NA
ASSEQGTDTQY,TRBV9,TRBJ2-3,NA
ASSQFHTGGEQY,TRBV4-3,TRBJ2-7,NA
SARRGGGPTYEQY,TRBV20-1,TRBJ2-7,NA
ASTKGGAESEQY,TRBV28,TRBJ2-7,NA
ASSWSRGPYEQY,TRBV6-2/TRBV6-3,TRBJ2-7,NA
ASSQDHASGGRYGYT,TRBV4-3,TRBJ1-2,few
ASSVTPVGDEQY,TRBV9,TRBJ2-5,NA
AAQENTEAF,TRBV10-3,TRBJ1-1,NA
ASSPTDGSYGYT,TRBV18,TRBJ1-2,NA
ASSGEGQGEYGYT,TRBV9,TRBJ1-2,NA
ASSQDISRALPYEQY,TRBV4-3,TRBJ2-7,few
ASSLGTDVLT,TRBV11-2,TRBJ2-6,NA
ASSYGVPPQETQY,TRBV6-2/TRBV6-3,TRBJ2-5,NA
ASSLEGTGLGNEQF,TRBV7-2,TRBJ2-1,many
ASSLENRGLSTDTQY,TRBV5-1,TRBJ2-3,NA
ASSLGQGDTQY,TRBV12-3/TRBV12-4,TRBJ2-3,NA
SARGGITYEQY,TRBV29-1,TRBJ2-7,NA
ASSVQETQF,TRBV12-3/TRBV12-4,TRBJ2-1,NA
ASSQTGATGSIQY,TRBV6-1,NA,NA
ASSQVDSGPYTQY,TRBV4-1,TRBJ2-3,once
ASSPLVSGANVLT,TRBV12-3/TRBV12-4,TRBJ2-6,NA
SALRAISDEQY,TRBV20-1,NA,NA
SVASPRYEQY,TRBV29-1,TRBJ2-7,few